Below, one TCR beta chain is given with its context. What it recognizes is unknown. The source of the sample is a study of T cell responses to AZD1222 COVID-19 vaccine. Study-level findings and limits: No day 14 peak samples; only post-peak repertoires were characterized. Distributed over spike, vaccine-associated CD4 TCRs predominated at 160-218 and 743-854. Most donors were white British, females outnumbered males, and clonal diversity was possibly underestimated. Spike-specific TCRs gained breadth and depth after people received two AZD1222 doses.

Using immunoSEQ multiplex PCR, the repertoire was profiled, and TCRdb retains in-frame clones only, with some absent. The data contain around 150,000 clones, approximately 91% of them seen just once; the ten biggest clones take up around 6%. V gave up 5 bases and J gave up 5 bases, with 3 bases separating them. This CDR3 contains 10 residues. The chain recombines TRBV12-3 or TRBV12-4 with TRBJ1-1; D not certain. The input for sequencing was peripheral blood, taken on day 0 of AZD1222 vaccination. This receptor was identified in an adult in good health. The CDR3 sequence: CASSITEAFF. The DNA of the CDR3 is TGTGCCAGCAGTATTACTGAAGCTTTCTTT.